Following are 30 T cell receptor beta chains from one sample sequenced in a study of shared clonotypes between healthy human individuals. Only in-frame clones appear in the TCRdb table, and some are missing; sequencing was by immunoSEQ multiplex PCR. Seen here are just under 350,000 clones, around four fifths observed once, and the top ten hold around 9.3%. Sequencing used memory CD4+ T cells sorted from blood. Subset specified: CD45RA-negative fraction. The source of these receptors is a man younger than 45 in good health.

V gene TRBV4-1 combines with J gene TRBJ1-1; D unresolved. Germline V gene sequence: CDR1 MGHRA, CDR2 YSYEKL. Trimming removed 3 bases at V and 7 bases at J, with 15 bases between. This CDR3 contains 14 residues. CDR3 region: CASSQAPGRFEAFF. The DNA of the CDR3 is TGCGCCAGCAGCCAGGCCCCGGGCAGATTTGAAGCTTTCTTT.

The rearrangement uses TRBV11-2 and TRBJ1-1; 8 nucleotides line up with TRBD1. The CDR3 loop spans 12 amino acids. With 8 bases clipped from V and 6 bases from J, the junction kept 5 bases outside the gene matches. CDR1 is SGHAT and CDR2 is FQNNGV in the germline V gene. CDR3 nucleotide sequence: TGTGCCAGCGACGGGACAGGTCCTGAAGCTTTCTTT. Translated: CASDGTGPEAFF. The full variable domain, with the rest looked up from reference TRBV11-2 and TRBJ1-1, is EAGVAQSPRYKIIEKRQSVAFWCNPISGHATLYWYQQILGQGPKLLIQFQNNGVVDDSQLPKDRFSAERLKGVDSTLKIQPAKLEDSAVYLCASDGTGPEAFFGQGTRLTVV.

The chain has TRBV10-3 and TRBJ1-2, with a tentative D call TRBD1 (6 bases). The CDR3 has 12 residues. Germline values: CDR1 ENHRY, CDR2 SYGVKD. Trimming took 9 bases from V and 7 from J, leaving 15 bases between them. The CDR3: CAITQGDGGYTF. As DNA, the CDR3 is TGTGCCATAACACAGGGAGACGGTGGCTACACCTTC.

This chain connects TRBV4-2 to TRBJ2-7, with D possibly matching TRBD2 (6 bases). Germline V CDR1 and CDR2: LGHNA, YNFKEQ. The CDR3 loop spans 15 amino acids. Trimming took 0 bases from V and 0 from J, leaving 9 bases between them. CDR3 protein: CASSQDGGSSYEQYF. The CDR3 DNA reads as TGTGCCAGCAGCCAAGATGGGGGGAGCTCCTACGAGCAGTACTTC.

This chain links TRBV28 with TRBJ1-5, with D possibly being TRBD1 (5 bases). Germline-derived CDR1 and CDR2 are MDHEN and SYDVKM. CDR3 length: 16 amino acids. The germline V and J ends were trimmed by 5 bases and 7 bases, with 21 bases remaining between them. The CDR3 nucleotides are TGTGCCAGCAGTCACGGGACCCGTCCAGGTGGCCAGCCCCAGCATTTT. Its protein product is CASSHGTRPGGQPQHF. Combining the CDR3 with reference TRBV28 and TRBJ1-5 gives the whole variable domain DVKVTQSSRYLVKRTGEKVFLECVQDMDHENMFWYRQDPGLGLRLIYFSYDVKMKEKGDIPEGYSVSREKKERFSLILESASTNQTSMYLCASSHGTRPGGQPQHFGDGTRLSIL.

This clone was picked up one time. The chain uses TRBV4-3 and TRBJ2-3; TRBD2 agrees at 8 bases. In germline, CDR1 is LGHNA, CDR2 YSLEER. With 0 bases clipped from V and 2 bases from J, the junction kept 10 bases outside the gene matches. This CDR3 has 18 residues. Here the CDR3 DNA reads TGCGCCAGCAGCCAAGATCCTCCTTCTAGCGGGTACACAGATACGCAGTATTTT. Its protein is CASSQDPPSSGYTDTQYF.

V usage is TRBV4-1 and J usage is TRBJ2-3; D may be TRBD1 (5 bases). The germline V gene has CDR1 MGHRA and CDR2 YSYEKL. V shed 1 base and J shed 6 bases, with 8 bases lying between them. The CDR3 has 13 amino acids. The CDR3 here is CASSQGRVDTQYF. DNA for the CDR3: TGCGCCAGCAGCCAAGGCAGGGTGGATACGCAGTATTTT.

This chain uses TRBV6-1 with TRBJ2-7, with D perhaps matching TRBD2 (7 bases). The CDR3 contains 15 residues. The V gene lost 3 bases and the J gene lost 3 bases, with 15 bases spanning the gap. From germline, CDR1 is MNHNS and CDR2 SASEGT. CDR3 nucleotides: TGTGCCAGCAGTGACCGCAGGGGAGGGTACTACGAGCAGTACTTC. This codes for CASSDRRGGYYEQYF.

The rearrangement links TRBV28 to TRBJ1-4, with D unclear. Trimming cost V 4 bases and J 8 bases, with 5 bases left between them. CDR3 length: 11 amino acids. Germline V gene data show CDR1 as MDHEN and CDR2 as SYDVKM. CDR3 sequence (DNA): TGTGCCAGCAGTTCGACAGAAAAACTGTTTTTT. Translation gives CASSSTEKLFF.

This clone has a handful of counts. Written as DNA, the CDR3 is TGCGCCAGCAGCATCCAACAAGCCAAAAACATTCAGTACTTC. This sequence encodes CASSIQQAKNIQYF. The chain uses TRBV10-2 and TRBJ2-4; no definite D call. V was cut by 6 bases and J by 0 bases, with 9 bases left in between. This CDR3 has 14 amino acids. Germline CDR1 and CDR2: WSHSY and SAAADI.

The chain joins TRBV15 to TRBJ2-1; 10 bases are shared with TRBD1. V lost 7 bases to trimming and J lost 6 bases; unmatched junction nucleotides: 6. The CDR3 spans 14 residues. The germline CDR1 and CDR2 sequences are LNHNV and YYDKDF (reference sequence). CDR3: CATISDRGSNEQFF. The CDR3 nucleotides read TGTGCCACCATATCGGACAGGGGGTCCAATGAGCAGTTCTTC.

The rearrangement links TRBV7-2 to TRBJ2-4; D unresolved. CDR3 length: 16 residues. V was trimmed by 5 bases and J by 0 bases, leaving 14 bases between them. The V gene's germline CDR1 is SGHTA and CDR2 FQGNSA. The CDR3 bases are TGTGCCAGCAGCGTTCTTTTGACCCTAGCCAAAAACATTCAGTACTTC. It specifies CASSVLLTLAKNIQYF.

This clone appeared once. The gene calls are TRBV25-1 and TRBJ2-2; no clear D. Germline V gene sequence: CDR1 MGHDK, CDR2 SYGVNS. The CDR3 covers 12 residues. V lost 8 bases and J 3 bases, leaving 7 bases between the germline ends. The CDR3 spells CASAKDTGELFF. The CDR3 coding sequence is TGTGCCAGCGCGAAGGACACCGGGGAGCTGTTTTTT.

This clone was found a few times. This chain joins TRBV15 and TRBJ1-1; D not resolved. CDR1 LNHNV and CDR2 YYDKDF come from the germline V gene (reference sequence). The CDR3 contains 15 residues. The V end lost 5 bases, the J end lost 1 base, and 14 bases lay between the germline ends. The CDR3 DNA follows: TGTGCCACCAGCGAAGGAGGACGGGAGAACACTGAAGCTTTCTTT. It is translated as CATSEGGRENTEAFF.

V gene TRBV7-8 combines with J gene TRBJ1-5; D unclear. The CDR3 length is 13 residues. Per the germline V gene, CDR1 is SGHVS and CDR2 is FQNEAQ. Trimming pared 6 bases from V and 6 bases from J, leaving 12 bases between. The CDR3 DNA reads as TGTGCCAGCAGATTGGGTGGAACTCAGCCCCAGCATTTT. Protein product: CASRLGGTQPQHF.

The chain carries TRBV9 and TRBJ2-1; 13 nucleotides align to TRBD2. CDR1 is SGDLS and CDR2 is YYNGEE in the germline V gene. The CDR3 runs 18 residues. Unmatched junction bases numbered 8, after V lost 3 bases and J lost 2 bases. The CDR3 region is CASSGGLAGRNTYNEQFF. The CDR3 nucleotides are TGTGCCAGCAGCGGGGGACTAGCGGGAAGAAATACCTACAATGAGCAGTTCTTC.

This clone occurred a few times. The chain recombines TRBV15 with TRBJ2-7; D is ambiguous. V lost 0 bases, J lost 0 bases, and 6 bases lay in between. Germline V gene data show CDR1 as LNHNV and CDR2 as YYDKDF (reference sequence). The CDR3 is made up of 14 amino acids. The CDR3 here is CATSRERLSYEQYF. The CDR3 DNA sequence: TGTGCCACCAGCAGAGAGCGGCTCTCCTACGAGCAGTACTTC.

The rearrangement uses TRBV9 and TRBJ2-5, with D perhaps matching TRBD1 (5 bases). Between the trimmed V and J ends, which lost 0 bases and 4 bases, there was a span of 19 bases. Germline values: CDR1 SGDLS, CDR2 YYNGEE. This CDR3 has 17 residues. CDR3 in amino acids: CASSVEGGDSGAETQYF. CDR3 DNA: TGTGCCAGCAGCGTAGAAGGTGGAGACAGTGGGGCAGAGACCCAGTACTTC.

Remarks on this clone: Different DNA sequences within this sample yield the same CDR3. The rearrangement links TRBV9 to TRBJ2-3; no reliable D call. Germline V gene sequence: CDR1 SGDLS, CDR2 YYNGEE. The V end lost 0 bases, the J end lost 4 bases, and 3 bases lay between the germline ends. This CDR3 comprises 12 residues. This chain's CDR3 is CASSVVADTQYF. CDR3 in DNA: TGTGCCAGCAGCGTAGTAGCAGATACGCAGTATTTT. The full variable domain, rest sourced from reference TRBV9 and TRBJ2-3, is DSGVTQTPKHLITATGQRVTLRCSPRSGDLSVYWYQQSLDQGLQFLIQYYNGEERAKGNILERFSAQQFPDLHSELNLSSLELGDSALYFCASSVVADTQYFGPGTRLTVL.

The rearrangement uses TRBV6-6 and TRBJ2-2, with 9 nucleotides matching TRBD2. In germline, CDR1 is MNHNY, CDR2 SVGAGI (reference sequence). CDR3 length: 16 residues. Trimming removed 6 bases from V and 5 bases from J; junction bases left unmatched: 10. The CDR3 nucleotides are TGTGCCAGCAGGCGGGGGGGGCAAGCAAGGACCGGGGAGCTGTTTTTT. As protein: CASRRGGQARTGELFF.

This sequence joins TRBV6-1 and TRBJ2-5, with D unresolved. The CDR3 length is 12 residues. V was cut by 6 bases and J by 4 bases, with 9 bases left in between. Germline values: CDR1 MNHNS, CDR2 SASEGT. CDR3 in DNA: TGTGCCAGCAGACTACGAGCAGAGACCCAGTACTTC. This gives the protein CASRLRAETQYF.

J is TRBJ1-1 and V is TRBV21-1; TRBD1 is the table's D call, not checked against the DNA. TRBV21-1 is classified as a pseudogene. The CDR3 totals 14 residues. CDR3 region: CASSWDTIRTEAFF. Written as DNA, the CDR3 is TGTGCCAGCAGTTGGGACACAATTCGCACTGAAGCTTTCTTT.

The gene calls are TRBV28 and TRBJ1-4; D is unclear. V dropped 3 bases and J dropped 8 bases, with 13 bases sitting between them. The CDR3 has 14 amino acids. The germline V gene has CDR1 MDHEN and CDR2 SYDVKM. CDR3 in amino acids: CASSFLRPVEKLFF. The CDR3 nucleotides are TGTGCCAGCAGTTTTCTGCGTCCGGTCGAAAAACTGTTTTTT.

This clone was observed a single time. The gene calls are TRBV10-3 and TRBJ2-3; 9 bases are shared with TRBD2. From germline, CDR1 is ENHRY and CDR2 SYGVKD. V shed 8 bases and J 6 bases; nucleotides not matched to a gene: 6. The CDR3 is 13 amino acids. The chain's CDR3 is CAIGAGGADTQYF. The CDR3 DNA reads TGTGCCATCGGTGCGGGAGGGGCGGATACGCAGTATTTT.

The CDR3 sequence: CASSYTGASTTDTQYF. The CDR3 DNA sequence: TGTGCCAGCAGCTATACAGGGGCCTCGACCACAGATACGCAGTATTTT. This sequence joins TRBV5-6 and TRBJ2-3; 7 nucleotides match TRBD1. V shed 3 bases and J 2 bases; nucleotides not matched to a gene: 9. This CDR3 contains 16 residues. The germline V gene has CDR1 SGHDT and CDR2 YYEEEE.

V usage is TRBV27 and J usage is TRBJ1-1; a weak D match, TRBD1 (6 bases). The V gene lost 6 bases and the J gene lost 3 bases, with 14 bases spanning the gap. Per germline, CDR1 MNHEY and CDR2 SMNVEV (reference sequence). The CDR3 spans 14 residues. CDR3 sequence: CASRKRGGYTEAFF. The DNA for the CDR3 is TGTGCCAGCAGGAAAAGGGGGGGTTACACTGAAGCTTTCTTT.

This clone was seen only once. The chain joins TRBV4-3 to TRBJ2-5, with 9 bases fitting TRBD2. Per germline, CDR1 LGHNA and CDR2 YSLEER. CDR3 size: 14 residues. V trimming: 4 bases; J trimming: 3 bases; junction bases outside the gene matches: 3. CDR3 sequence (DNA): TGCGCCAGCAGCCCGGGACTAGCCGAAGAGACCCAGTACTTC. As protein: CASSPGLAEETQYF.

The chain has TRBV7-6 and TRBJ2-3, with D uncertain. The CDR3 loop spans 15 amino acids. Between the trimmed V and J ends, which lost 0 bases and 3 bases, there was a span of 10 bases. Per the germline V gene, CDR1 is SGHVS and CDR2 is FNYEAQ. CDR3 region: CASSLASSKTDTQYF. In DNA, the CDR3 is TGTGCCAGCAGCTTAGCGTCCTCCAAGACAGATACGCAGTATTTT.

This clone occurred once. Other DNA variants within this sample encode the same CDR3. The CDR3, as DNA: TGTGCCAGCTCACGGGACTCAAGCTACGAGCAGTACTTC. This codes for CASSRDSSYEQYF. This sequence joins TRBV18 and TRBJ2-7; tentatively, D is TRBD2 (6 bases). CDR3 length: 13 amino acids. The germline V gene has CDR1 KGHSH and CDR2 LQKENI. Deletions cut 4 bases from V and 3 bases from J, with 10 bases between.

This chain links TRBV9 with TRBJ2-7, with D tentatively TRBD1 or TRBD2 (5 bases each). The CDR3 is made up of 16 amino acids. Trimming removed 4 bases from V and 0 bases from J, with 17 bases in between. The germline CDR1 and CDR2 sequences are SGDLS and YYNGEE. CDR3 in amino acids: CASSPRWDRSSYEQYF. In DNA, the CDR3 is TGTGCCAGCAGCCCGCGATGGGACCGAAGCTCCTACGAGCAGTACTTC.